One sample yielded the 16 T cell receptor beta chains listed below, sequenced in a study of Graves' ophthalmopathy and Graves' hyperthyroidism. The authors amplified TCR beta CDR3 regions from RNA transcripts. Following a first-round RT-PCR that used HTBI primers, a second-round multiplex PCR was carried out. MiXCR was run by TCRdb on the multiplex PCR reads, yielding one entry per CDR3 protein. The repertoire holds over 500,000 distinct CDR3 sequences, with roughly 20% as singletons. Source material: peripheral blood. These receptor sequences come from a woman aged 18-30 years with stable Graves' hyperthyroidism. Some clones in this sample may be carry-over from other donors' samples.

The CDR3 spells CASSSGTGFTEAFF. The CDR3 DNA sequence: TGTGCCAGCAGTTCCGGTACAGGGTTCACTGAAGCTTTCTTT. This chain joins TRBV6-5 and TRBJ1-1, with D possibly matching TRBD1 (6 bases). Trimming left V 4 bases short and J 4 bases short, with 13 bases between. Germline V gives CDR1 MNHEY, CDR2 SVGAGI. CDR3 length: 14 amino acids.

This chain connects TRBV6-5 to TRBJ1-3; D is unclear. Between the trimmed V and J ends, which lost 0 bases and 0 bases, there was a span of 9 bases. Per the germline V gene, CDR1 is MNHEY and CDR2 is SVGAGI. There are 16 residues in the CDR3. CDR3 coding DNA: TGTGCCAGCAGTTACTCGATTCGCAACTCTGGAAACACCATATATTTT. Translation gives CASSYSIRNSGNTIYF.

This clonotype turned up a few times. This chain uses TRBV30 with TRBJ2-7; TRBD2 is a possible D gene (6 bases). The V end was cut by 4 bases, the J end by 2 bases, with 9 bases between. CDR3 length: 12 residues. Per the germline V gene, CDR1 is GTSNPN and CDR2 is SVGIG (reference sequence). CDR3 nucleotides: TGTGCCTGGAACGGGGGTACCTACGAGCAGTACTTC. This codes for CAWNGGTYEQYF.

The rearrangement uses TRBV6-5 and TRBJ2-7, with TRBD1 matching over 8 bases. CDR1 and CDR2 from the germline V gene are MNHEY and SVGAGI. CDR3 length: 16 amino acids. After removal of 2 bases from V and 6 bases from J, the junction contained 12 bases not matched to a gene. The CDR3 nucleotides read TGTGCCAGCAGTTACCTTAGGGGACAGGCAAGCGGCGAGCAGTACTTC. Amino acid sequence: CASSYLRGQASGEQYF.

This clonotype appeared a few times. J is TRBJ2-2 and V is TRBV2; unclear D gene. Germline assignment: CDR1 SNHLY and CDR2 FYNNEI. V lost 6 bases to trimming and J lost 0 bases, with 8 bases between them. The CDR3 consists of 14 residues. The CDR3 here is CASSVQTNTGELFF. DNA of the CDR3: TGTGCCAGCAGCGTCCAGACGAACACCGGGGAGCTGTTTTTT.

Many counts were recorded for this clonotype. The chain carries TRBV4-1 and TRBJ2-2; 7 bases fit TRBD2. This CDR3 region has 14 residues. With 6 bases clipped from V and 2 bases from J, the junction kept 3 bases outside the gene matches. The germline V gene has CDR1 MGHRA and CDR2 YSYEKL. This CDR3 is CASRTSRNTGELFF. The CDR3 bases are TGCGCCAGCAGGACTAGCCGCAACACCGGGGAGCTGTTTTTT.

This clonotype was seen at least ten times. The genes are TRBV12-3 or TRBV12-4 and TRBJ2-5; 7 bases agree with TRBD2. The CDR3 runs 14 residues. With 2 bases clipped from V and 7 bases from J, the junction kept 7 bases outside the gene matches. CDR3: CASSLRNSGVTQYF. The CDR3 DNA is TGTGCCAGCAGTTTAAGGAACAGCGGGGTGACCCAGTACTTC.

This chain joins TRBV6-5 and TRBJ2-7; 11 bases are a match to TRBD1. Germline lookup yields CDR1 MNHEY and CDR2 SVGAGI. V lost 4 bases and J lost 4; bases outside the gene matches: 9. This CDR3 comprises 16 residues. The CDR3 loop is CASSSPGDRGGYEQYF. CDR3 coding DNA: TGTGCCAGCAGTTCCCCCGGGGACAGGGGGGGATACGAGCAGTACTTC.

This clonotype was recorded many times. The chain combines TRBV6-5 with TRBJ1-5; D is perhaps TRBD1 (5 bases). Germline CDR1 and CDR2: MNHEY and SVGAGI. This CDR3 is 15 amino acids long. Deletions cut 5 bases from V and 7 bases from J, with 18 bases between. Written as DNA, the CDR3 is TGTGCCAGCAGTCCCCCTTCAGGGAATCTACAGCCCCAGCATTTT. Protein product: CASSPPSGNLQPQHF.

V is TRBV11-2 and J is TRBJ2-5; weak D call: TRBD1 (5 bases). This CDR3 is built from 17 residues. CDR1 is SGHAT, CDR2 FQNNGV, per germline. V was shortened by 1 base and J by 1 base, with 16 bases between the two germline ends. CDR3 region: CASSLGRLGRTQETQYF. CDR3 in DNA: TGTGCCAGCAGCTTAGGTCGGTTGGGGCGAACCCAAGAGACCCAGTACTTC.

This clonotype came up many times. V and J are TRBV28 and TRBJ1-5; D uncertain. This CDR3 has 15 residues. Deletions cut 2 bases from V and 0 bases from J, with 8 bases between. Germline V gene data show CDR1 as MDHEN and CDR2 as SYDVKM. The CDR3 reads CASSLTRHSNQPQHF. The CDR3 DNA sequence: TGTGCCAGCAGTTTAACCAGACATAGCAATCAGCCCCAGCATTTT.

In regard to this clonotype: A single base separates this from a much larger clone, so it may be a read error. The chain employs TRBV20-1 and TRBJ2-7, with TRBD1 matching over 10 bases. Germline CDR1 and CDR2: DFQATT and SNEGSKA (reference sequence). This CDR3 is built from 12 residues. Losses at the gene ends were 6 bases for V and 7 bases for J; bases not matched to a gene: 6. CDR3: CSAGTGASEQYV. CDR3 DNA: TGCAGTGCCGGGACAGGGGCTAGTGAGCAGTACGTC.

This clonotype appeared a few times. This chain links TRBV12-5 with TRBJ1-1; D ambiguous. Per the germline V gene, CDR1 is LGHNT and CDR2 is FRNRAP. The length of the CDR3 is 14 residues. V lost 2 bases, J lost 5 bases, and 12 bases lay in between. CDR3 in amino acids: CASGLRGTRTEAFF. As DNA, the CDR3 is TGTGCTAGTGGTTTGCGGGGTACTAGGACTGAAGCTTTCTTT.

The table lists this clonotype with many counts. The rearrangement uses TRBV27 and TRBJ2-7; D unresolved. V was pared by 8 bases and J by 3 bases, with 2 bases between. The CDR3 covers 9 residues. Looked up from germline, CDR1 is MNHEY and CDR2 is SMNVEV (reference sequence). CDR3 DNA sequence: TGTGCCAGCCACTACGAGCAGTACTTC. Residues: CASHYEQYF.

This clonotype has ten or more counts. This rearrangement joins TRBV7-6 to TRBJ1-2; 7 bases line up with TRBD1. The CDR3 runs 15 residues. Germline values: CDR1 SGHVS, CDR2 FNYEAQ. The V gene end was trimmed by 5 bases and the J gene end by 1 base; junction bases not matched to a gene: 7. CDR3 sequence: CASSPGTDFNYGYTF. The CDR3 region has the DNA TGTGCCAGCAGCCCGGGGACAGACTTTAACTATGGCTACACCTTC. Variable domain in full (rest from reference TRBV7-6 and TRBJ1-2): GAGVSQSPRYKVTKRGQDVALRCDPISGHVSLYWYRQALGQGPEFLTYFNYEAQQDKSGLPNDRFSAERPEGSISTLTIQRTEQRDSAMYRCASSPGTDFNYGYTFGSGTRLTVV.

V is TRBV2 and J is TRBJ1-2; D gene ambiguous. V was trimmed by 5 bases and J by 4 bases, leaving 11 bases between them. The CDR3 has 13 residues. The germline CDR1 and CDR2 sequences are SNHLY and FYNNEI. This CDR3 reads CASSSDDGYGYTF. Written as DNA, the CDR3 is TGTGCCAGCAGTTCCGATGACGGCTATGGCTACACCTTC.